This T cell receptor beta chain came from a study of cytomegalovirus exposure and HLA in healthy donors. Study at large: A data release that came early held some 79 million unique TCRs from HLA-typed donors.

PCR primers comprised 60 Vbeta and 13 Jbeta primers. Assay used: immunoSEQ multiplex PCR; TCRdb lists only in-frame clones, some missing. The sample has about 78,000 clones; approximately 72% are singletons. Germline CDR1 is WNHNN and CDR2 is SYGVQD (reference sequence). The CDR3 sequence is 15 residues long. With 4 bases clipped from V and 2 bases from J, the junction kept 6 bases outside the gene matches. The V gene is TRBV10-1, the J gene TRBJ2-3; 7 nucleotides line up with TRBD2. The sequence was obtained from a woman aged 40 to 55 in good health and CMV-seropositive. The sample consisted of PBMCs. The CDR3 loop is CASSAAGRVTDTQYF. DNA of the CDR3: TGCGCCAGCAGTGCAGCAGGGAGGGTCACAGATACGCAGTATTTT.